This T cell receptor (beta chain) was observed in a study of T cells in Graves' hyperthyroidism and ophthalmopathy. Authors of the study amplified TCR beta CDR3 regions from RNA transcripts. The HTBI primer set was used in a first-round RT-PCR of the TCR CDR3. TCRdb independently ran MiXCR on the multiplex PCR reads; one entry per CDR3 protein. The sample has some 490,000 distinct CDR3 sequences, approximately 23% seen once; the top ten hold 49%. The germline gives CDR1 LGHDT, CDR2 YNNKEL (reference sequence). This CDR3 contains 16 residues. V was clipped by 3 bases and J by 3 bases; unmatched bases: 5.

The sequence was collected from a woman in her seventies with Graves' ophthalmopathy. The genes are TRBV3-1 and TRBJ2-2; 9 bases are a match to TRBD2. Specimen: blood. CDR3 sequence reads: CASSQRGGVDTGELFF. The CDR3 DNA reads TGTGCCAGCAGCCAGCGGGGGGGAGTTGACACCGGGGAGCTGTTTTTT.